A single count supports the clone carrying this T cell receptor (beta chain). The antigen is not known. Cells designated naive CD8 were CD45RO-negative and were positively selected for CCR7, with terminally differentiated effector memory CD45RA+ cells excluded. With 4 bases removed from V and 0 bases from J, the gap between germline ends came to 15 bases. The CDR3 loop spans 16 amino acids. CDR1 is SEHNR, CDR2 FQNEAQ, per germline (reference sequence). The data were obtained in a study of shared clonotypes between healthy human individuals. General study results and limits: Sampling used blood alone; tissue repertoires probably differ. Sharing across several donors was seen in around 5% of naive CD4 clonotypes.

The table came from immunoSEQ multiplex PCR; TCRdb's copy has only in-frame clones and leaves some out. The repertoire has some 800,000 clones, 90% to 95% of them found once; the top ten carry around 24%. This TCR came from a young man in good health. Sequencing was carried out using naive CD8+ T cells sorted from blood. The genes are TRBV7-9 and TRBJ2-5; D is possibly TRBD2 (5 bases). The CDR3 DNA is TGTGCCAGCAGCTCATTTGAGACGGGGAACCAAGAGACCCAGTACTTC. The encoded protein is CASSSFETGNQETQYF.